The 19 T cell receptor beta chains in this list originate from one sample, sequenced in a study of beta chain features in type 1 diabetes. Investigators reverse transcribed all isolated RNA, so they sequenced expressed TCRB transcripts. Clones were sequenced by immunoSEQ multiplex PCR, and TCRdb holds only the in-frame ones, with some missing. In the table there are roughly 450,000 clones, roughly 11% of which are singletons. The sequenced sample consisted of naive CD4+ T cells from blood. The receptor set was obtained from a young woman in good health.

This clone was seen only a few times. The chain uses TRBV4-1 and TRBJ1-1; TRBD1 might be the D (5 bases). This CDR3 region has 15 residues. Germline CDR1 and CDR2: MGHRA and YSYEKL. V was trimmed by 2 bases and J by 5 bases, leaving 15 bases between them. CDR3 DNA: TGCGCCAGCAGCCAACTAGACATGGGGCGGACTGAAGCTTTCTTT. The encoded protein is CASSQLDMGRTEAFF.

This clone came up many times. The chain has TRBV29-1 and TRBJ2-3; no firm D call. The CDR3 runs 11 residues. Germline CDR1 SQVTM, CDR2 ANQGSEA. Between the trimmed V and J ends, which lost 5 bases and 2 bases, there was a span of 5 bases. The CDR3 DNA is TGCAGCGTTCCCCCCACAGATACGCAGTATTTT. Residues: CSVPPTDTQYF.

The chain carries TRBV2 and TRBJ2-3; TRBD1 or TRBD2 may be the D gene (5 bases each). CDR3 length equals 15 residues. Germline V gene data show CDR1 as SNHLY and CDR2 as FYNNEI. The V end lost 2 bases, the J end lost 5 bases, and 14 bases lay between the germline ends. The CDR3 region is CASSEWDPLKDTQYF. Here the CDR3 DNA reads TGTGCCAGCAGTGAATGGGACCCCTTAAAAGATACGCAGTATTTT.

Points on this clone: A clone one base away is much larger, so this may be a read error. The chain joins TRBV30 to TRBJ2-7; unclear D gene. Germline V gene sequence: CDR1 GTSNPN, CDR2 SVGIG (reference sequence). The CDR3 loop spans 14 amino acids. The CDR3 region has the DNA TGTGCCTGGATTGGAAGGAACCGGCCCTACGGGCAGTACTTC. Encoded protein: CAWIGRNRPYGQYF. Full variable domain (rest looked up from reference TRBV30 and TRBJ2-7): SQTIHQWPATLVQPVGSPLSLECTVEGTSNPNLYWYRQAAGRGLQLLFYSVGIGQISSEVPQNLSASRPQDRQFILSSKKLLLSDSGFYLCAWIGRNRPYGQYFGPGTRLTVT.

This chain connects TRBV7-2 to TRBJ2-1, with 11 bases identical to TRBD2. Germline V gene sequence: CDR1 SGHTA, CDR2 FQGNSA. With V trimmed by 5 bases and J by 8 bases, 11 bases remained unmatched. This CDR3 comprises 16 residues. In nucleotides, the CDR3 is TGTGCCAGCAGCCCGCTCGGGCTAGCGGGAGGATATGAGCAGTTCTTC. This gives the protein CASSPLGLAGGYEQFF.

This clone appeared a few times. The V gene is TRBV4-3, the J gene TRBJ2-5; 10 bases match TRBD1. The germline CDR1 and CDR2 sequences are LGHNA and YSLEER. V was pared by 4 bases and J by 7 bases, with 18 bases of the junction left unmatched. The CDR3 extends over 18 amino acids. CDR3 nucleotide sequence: TGCGCCAGCAGCCGTAACCCAGGGGGGACAGGGGATGTCGGGACCCAGTACTTC. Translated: CASSRNPGGTGDVGTQYF.

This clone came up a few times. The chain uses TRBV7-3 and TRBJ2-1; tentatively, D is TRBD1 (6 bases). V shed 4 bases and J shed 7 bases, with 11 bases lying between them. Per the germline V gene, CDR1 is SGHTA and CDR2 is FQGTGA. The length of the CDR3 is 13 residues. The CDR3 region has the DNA TGTGCCAGCAGCTGGTTCCAGGGGAATGAGCAGTTCTTC. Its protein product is CASSWFQGNEQFF.

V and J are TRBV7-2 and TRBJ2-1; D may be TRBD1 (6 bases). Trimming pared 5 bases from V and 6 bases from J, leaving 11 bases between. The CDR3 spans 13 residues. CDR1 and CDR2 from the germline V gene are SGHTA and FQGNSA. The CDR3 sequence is CASSPGTINEQFF. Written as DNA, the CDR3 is TGTGCCAGCAGCCCCGGGACAATCAATGAGCAGTTCTTC. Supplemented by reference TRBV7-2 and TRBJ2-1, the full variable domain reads GAGVSQSPSNKVTEKGKDVELRCDPISGHTALYWYRQSLGQGLEFLIYFQGNSAPDKSGLPSDRFSAERTGGSVSTLTIQRTQQEDSAVYLCASSPGTINEQFFGPGTRLTVL.

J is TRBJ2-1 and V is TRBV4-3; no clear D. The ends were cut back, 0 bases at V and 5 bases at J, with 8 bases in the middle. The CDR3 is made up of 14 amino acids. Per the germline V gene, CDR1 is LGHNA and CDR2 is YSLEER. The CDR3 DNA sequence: TGCGCCAGCAGCCAAGATTGGTGGGACAATGAGCAGTTCTTC. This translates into CASSQDWWDNEQFF.

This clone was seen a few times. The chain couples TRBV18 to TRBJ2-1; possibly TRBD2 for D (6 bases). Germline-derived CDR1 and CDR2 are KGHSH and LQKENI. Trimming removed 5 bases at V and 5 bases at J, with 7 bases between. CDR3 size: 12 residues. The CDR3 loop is CASSGGDNEQFF. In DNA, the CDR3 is TGTGCCAGCTCAGGAGGGGACAATGAGCAGTTCTTC.

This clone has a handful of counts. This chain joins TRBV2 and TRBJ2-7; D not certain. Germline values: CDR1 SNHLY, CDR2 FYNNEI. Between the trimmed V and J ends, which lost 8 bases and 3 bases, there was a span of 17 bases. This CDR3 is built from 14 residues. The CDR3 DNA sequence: TGTGCCAGCCAGGCGGCACCCCCCTACTACGAGCAGTACGTC. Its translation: CASQAAPPYYEQYV.

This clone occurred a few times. The CDR3 region has the DNA TGTGCCAGCAGTTTAACCGGGACTAGCGGGGACTACGAGCAGTACGTC. This codes for CASSLTGTSGDYEQYV. This rearrangement joins TRBV27 to TRBJ2-7; TRBD2 aligns across 13 bases. With V trimmed by 2 bases and J by 3 bases, 4 bases remained unmatched. The CDR3 is 16 amino acids. Germline V gives CDR1 MNHEY, CDR2 SMNVEV (reference sequence).

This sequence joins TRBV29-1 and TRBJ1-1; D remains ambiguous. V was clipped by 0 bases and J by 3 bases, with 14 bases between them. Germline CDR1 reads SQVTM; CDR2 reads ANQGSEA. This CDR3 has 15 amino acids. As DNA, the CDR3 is TGCAGCGTTGAAGATGGGCTCGGCGCGCACACTGAAGCTTTCTTT. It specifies CSVEDGLGAHTEAFF.

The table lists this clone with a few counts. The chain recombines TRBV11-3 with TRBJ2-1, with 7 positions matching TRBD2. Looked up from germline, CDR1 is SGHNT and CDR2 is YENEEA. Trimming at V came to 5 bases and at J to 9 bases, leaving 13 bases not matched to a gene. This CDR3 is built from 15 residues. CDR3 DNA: TGTGCCAGCAGCCCTGGGACTATTAGGGCGGCTGAGCAGTTCTTC. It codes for CASSPGTIRAAEQFF.

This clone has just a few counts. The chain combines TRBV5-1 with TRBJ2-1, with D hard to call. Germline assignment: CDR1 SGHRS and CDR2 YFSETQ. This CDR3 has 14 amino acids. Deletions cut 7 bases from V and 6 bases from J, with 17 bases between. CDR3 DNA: TGCGCCAGCGGGCCAGCAAACCTCTCCAATGAGCAGTTCTTC. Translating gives CASGPANLSNEQFF.

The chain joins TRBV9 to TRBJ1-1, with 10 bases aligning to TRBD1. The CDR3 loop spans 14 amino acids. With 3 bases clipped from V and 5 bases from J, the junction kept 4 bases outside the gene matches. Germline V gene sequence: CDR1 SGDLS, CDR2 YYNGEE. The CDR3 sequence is CASSAGTGDTEAFF. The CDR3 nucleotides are TGTGCCAGCAGCGCCGGGACAGGGGATACTGAAGCTTTCTTT.

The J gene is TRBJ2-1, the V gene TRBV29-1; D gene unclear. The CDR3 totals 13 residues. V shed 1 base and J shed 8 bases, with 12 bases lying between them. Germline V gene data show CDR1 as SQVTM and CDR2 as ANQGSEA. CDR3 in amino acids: CSVEVDPADEQFF. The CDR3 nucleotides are TGCAGCGTTGAAGTTGACCCCGCGGATGAGCAGTTCTTC.

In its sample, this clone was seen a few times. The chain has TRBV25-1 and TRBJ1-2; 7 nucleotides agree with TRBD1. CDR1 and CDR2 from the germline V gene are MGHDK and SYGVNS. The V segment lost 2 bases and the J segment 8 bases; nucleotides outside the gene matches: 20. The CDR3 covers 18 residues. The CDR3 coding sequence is TGTGCCAGCAGTGAACAGTACTCCAAAAGGGGGCGATTTGACGGCTACACCTTC. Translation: CASSEQYSKRGRFDGYTF.

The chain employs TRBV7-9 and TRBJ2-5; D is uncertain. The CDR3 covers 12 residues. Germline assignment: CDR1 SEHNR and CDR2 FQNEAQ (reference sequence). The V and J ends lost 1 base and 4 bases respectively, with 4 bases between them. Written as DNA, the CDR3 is TGTGCCAGCAGCTTAGGGACAGAGACCCAGTACTTC. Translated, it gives CASSLGTETQYF.